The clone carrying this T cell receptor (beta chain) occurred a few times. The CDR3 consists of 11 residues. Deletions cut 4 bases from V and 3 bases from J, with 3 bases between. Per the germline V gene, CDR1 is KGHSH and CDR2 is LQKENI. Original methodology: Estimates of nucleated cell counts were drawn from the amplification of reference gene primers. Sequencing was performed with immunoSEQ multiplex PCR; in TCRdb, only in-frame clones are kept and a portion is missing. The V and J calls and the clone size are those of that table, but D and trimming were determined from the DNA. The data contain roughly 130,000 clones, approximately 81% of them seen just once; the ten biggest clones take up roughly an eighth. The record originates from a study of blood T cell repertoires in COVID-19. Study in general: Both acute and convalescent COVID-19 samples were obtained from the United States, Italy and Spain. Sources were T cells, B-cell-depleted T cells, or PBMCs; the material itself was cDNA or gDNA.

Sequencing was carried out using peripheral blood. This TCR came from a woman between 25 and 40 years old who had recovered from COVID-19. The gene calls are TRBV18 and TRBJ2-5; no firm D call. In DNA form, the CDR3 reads TGTGCCAGCTCACTCGAAGAGACCCAGTACTTC. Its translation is CASSLEETQYF.